These 4 T cell receptor beta chains originate from one sample sequenced in a study of control samples from healthy donors and cancer patients. Assay: immunoSEQ multiplex PCR; the TCRdb copy retains only in-frame clones and omits some. The listing records 150,000 to 200,000 clones. The sample taken for sequencing was blood. The receptors stem from a woman in her 30s in good health.

V gene TRBV6-6 combines with J gene TRBJ2-7; a weak D match, TRBD1 (6 bases). There are 15 residues in the CDR3. Germline lookup yields CDR1 MNHNY and CDR2 SVGAGI (reference sequence). Deletions cut 2 bases from V and 5 bases from J, with 16 bases between. The CDR3 DNA sequence: TGTGCCAGCAGTTACCCTACCACAGGGCTCGACGAGCAGTACTTC. This translates into CASSYPTTGLDEQYF.

The chain employs TRBV5-1 and TRBJ2-7; a possible D gene is TRBD2 (5 bases). The CDR3 is 15 amino acids. CDR1 and CDR2 from the germline V gene are SGHRS and YFSETQ. V was shortened by 0 bases and J by 0 bases, with 10 bases between the two germline ends. This chain's CDR3 is CASSLGWRSSYEQYF. The CDR3, as DNA: TGCGCCAGCAGCTTGGGTTGGAGGAGCTCCTACGAGCAGTACTTC.

The chain recombines TRBV12-3 or TRBV12-4 with TRBJ2-5, with a weak D call TRBD2 (6 bases). CDR3 size: 13 residues. V lost 6 bases and J lost 9, with 17 bases in between. The CDR3 spells CASSLRMGGPQYF. CDR3 sequence (DNA): TGTGCCAGCAGCCTGAGGATGGGGGGTCCCCAGTACTTC.

V usage is TRBV11-1 and J usage is TRBJ1-2; 7 nucleotides line up with TRBD1. The CDR3 totals 16 residues. V was pared by 2 bases and J by 4 bases, with 10 bases of the junction left unmatched. Germline loops: CDR1 SGHAT, CDR2 FQDESV (reference sequence). CDR3 in amino acids: CASSLSGQGVGYGYTF. CDR3 DNA sequence: TGTGCCAGCAGCTTATCTGGCCAGGGGGTAGGCTATGGCTACACCTTC.